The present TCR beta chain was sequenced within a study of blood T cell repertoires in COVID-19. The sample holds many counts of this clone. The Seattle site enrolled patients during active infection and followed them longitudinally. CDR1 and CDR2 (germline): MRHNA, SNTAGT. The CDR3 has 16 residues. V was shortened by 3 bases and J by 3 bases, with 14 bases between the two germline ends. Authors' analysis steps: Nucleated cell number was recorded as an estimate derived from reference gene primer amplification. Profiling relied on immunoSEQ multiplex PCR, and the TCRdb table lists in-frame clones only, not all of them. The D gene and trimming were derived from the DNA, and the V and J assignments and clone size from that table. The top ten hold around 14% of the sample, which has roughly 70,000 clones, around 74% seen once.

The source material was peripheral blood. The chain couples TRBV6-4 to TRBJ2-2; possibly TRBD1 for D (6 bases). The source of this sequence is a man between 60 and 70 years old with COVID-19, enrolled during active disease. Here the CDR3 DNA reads TGTGCCAGCAGTGATCGGGACACCCGGGACACCGGGGAGCTGTTTTTT. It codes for CASSDRDTRDTGELFF.